This is a list of T cell receptor beta chains from one sample in a study of CXCR3-negative and CXCR3-positive naive CD8 T cells. TCRdb reanalyzed the 5' RACE reads and collapses them to one entry per CDR3 protein, without DNA. The sample totals roughly 6,000 distinct CDR3 sequences. Input material: naive CXCR3+ CD8+ T cells from blood. The receptors here all came from a human donor in good health. Some clones in this sample may be carry-over from other donors' samples. Each CDR3 is given with its conserved first and last residue. Expanded clones are given a class, and other clones once, few, many or no size at all.

>TRBV19|medium-sized|TRBJ2-1
CASTPGIGGYEQFF
>TRBV2|medium-sized|TRBJ2-3
CASIPVDTDTQYF
>TRBV6-5|medium-sized|TRBJ2-1
CASSKSPLYNEQFF
>TRBV18|medium-sized|TRBJ2-5
CASSGLARPYQWETQYF
>TRBV19|.|TRBJ2-3
CASSIRQGDTQYF
>TRBV9|.|TRBJ2-7
CASTVGVGSYEQYF
>TRBV7-6|.|TRBJ2-7
CASTPGVSGGEQDF
>TRBV20-1|.|TRBJ2-5
CSARAQQETQYF
>TRBV29-1|.|TRBJ2-4
CSVRVADENIQYF
>TRBV5-1|medium-sized|TRBJ1-2
CASSKSPGQGLYGYTF
>TRBV29-1|.|TRBJ2-7
CSAEGSDTYEQYF
>TRBV10-3|medium-sized|TRBJ2-7
CAISESQGRVYEQYF